Following are 25 T cell receptor beta chains from one sample sequenced in a study of OX40 agonist ivuxolimab in advanced cancers. Clones were read by immunoSEQ multiplex PCR, and TCRdb kept only the in-frame ones, dropping some. The table records fewer than 200,000 clones, approximately 94% of them present only once. The material was CD4+ or CD8+ T cells sorted from blood, obtained in a trial of the OX40 agonist ivuxolimab. The receptor set was obtained from an adult with an advanced solid tumor such as melanoma, head and neck, liver or kidney cancer.

The chain uses TRBV9 and TRBJ1-1, with TRBD1 matching over 8 bases. In germline, CDR1 is SGDLS, CDR2 YYNGEE. V lost 3 bases and J lost 4; bases outside the gene matches: 8. The CDR3 extends over 15 amino acids. The CDR3 DNA reads as TGTGCCAGCAGCGCCCTCGAACAGGGGGGCACTGAAGCTTTCTTT. Its protein is CASSALEQGGTEAFF.

V usage is TRBV6-6 and J usage is TRBJ2-1; TRBD2 agrees at 11 bases. CDR1 and CDR2 from the germline V gene are MNHNY and SVGAGI (reference sequence). This CDR3 has 14 residues. The ends lost 2 bases at V and 12 bases at J; junction bases unmatched: 6. The CDR3 loop reads CASSYRSGGAGQFF. The CDR3 coding sequence is TGTGCCAGCAGTTACCGTAGCGGGGGGGCCGGGCAGTTCTTC.

The genes are TRBV18 and TRBJ1-5; the match to TRBD1 covers 7 bases. The CDR3 consists of 15 residues. The junction had 0 bases not matched to a gene; V was cut back by 1 base and J by 0 bases. The germline CDR1 and CDR2 sequences are KGHSH and LQKENI. CDR3 sequence: CASSPRDSSNQPQHF. CDR3 bases: TGTGCCAGCTCACCACGGGACAGTAGCAATCAGCCCCAGCATTTT.

This chain links TRBV19 with TRBJ2-1; TRBD1 matches at 7 bases. The CDR3 is 15 amino acids. Germline V gene data show CDR1 as LNHDA and CDR2 as SQIVND (reference sequence). Unmatched junction bases numbered 4, after V lost 5 bases and J lost 0 bases. The CDR3 DNA sequence: TGTGCCAGTAGTCTCCAGGGGGTCTCCTACAATGAGCAGTTCTTC. It is translated as CASSLQGVSYNEQFF. Full variable domain (rest looked up from reference TRBV19 and TRBJ2-1): DGGITQSPKYLFRKEGQNVTLSCEQNLNHDAMYWYRQDPGQGLRLIYYSQIVNDFQKGDIAEGYSVSREKKESFPLTVTSAQKNPTAFYLCASSLQGVSYNEQFFGPGTRLTVL.

This clone was counted a few times. V usage is TRBV27 and J usage is TRBJ1-6; the D gene is possibly TRBD1 (6 bases). The CDR3 is 13 amino acids. Germline V gives CDR1 MNHEY, CDR2 SMNVEV (reference sequence). V lost 3 bases and J lost 9, with 9 bases in between. The CDR3 is CASSFDRSSPLHF. CDR3 nucleotides: TGTGCCAGCAGTTTCGACAGGAGTTCACCCCTCCACTTT.

V is TRBV7-2 and J is TRBJ1-5; 12 bases match TRBD1. The CDR3 is 17 amino acids. In germline, CDR1 is SGHTA, CDR2 FQGNSA. The V gene end was trimmed by 3 bases and the J gene end by 10 bases; junction bases not matched to a gene: 13. CDR3 sequence (DNA): TGTGCCAGCAGCTTGGGGACCGGGGGACAGGGGGCGCGACCCCAGCATTTT. It codes for CASSLGTGGQGARPQHF.

The J gene is TRBJ2-5, the V gene TRBV18; perhaps TRBD1 as D (7 bases). CDR3 length: 13 amino acids. V lost 8 bases to trimming and J lost 3 bases, with 13 bases between them. Germline loops: CDR1 KGHSH, CDR2 LQKENI. This CDR3 is CASAGQQEETQYF. As DNA, the CDR3 is TGTGCCAGCGCGGGACAGCAAGAAGAGACCCAGTACTTC.

V and J are TRBV28 and TRBJ1-1; no clear D. Germline CDR1 is MDHEN and CDR2 is SYDVKM. This CDR3 has 13 amino acids. The germline V and J ends were trimmed by 7 bases and 0 bases, with 9 bases remaining between them. CDR3: CASITQLNTEAFF. The CDR3 coding sequence is TGTGCCAGCATCACCCAGCTGAACACTGAAGCTTTCTTT.

V usage is TRBV7-9 and J usage is TRBJ2-1; D uncertain. This CDR3 contains 14 residues. The germline V and J ends were trimmed by 1 base and 6 bases, with 10 bases remaining between them. The germline V gene encodes CDR1 SEHNR and CDR2 FQNEAQ (reference sequence). Here the CDR3 reads CASSLVGLPNEQFF. The CDR3 nucleotides read TGTGCCAGCAGCTTAGTGGGCTTACCCAATGAGCAGTTCTTC.

V usage is TRBV6-5 and J usage is TRBJ2-2, with unresolved D. Germline V lookup: CDR1 MNHEY, CDR2 SVGAGI. The V end lost 6 bases, the J end lost 4 bases, and 12 bases lay between the germline ends. CDR3 length: 14 amino acids. CDR3 coding DNA: TGTGCCAGCAGCCAATCTGCAGTCACCGGGGAGCTGTTTTTT. It is translated as CASSQSAVTGELFF.

V and J are TRBV4-1 and TRBJ2-7; 9 nucleotides match TRBD1. V shed 4 bases, J shed 3 bases, and the junction held 16 bases outside the gene matches. CDR3 length equals 18 residues. Germline assignment: CDR1 MGHRA and CDR2 YSYEKL. The CDR3 sequence is CASSPPLLQGARLYEQYF. The CDR3, as DNA: TGCGCCAGCAGCCCGCCACTCCTACAGGGGGCGAGGCTCTACGAGCAGTACTTC.

A single count supports this clone. The chain recombines TRBV9 with TRBJ2-3; D is ambiguous. The V gene lost 0 bases and the J gene lost 2 bases, with 7 bases spanning the gap. The CDR3 length is 14 residues. Germline-derived CDR1 and CDR2 are SGDLS and YYNGEE. The CDR3 sequence is CASSVGVDTDTQYF. In nucleotides, the CDR3 is TGTGCCAGCAGCGTAGGGGTGGACACAGATACGCAGTATTTT.

The chain couples TRBV19 to TRBJ1-2; no clear D gene. Germline assignment: CDR1 LNHDA and CDR2 SQIVND (reference sequence). Trimming took off 3 bases at V and 0 bases at J, with 23 bases between the two ends. The CDR3 is 19 residues long. DNA of the CDR3: TGTGCCAGTAGTATCCTTGGGAAACTGGAAAGAGGAGCTAACTATGGCTACACCTTC. Translation: CASSILGKLERGANYGYTF.

The chain is built from TRBV10-3 and TRBJ1-5; D remains unclear. This CDR3 comprises 13 residues. CDR1 is ENHRY and CDR2 is SYGVKD in the germline V gene. V lost 3 bases to trimming and J lost 0 bases, with 3 bases between them. CDR3: CAISEDSNQPQHF. In DNA, the CDR3 is TGTGCCATCAGTGAAGATAGCAATCAGCCCCAGCATTTT.

This rearrangement joins TRBV19 to TRBJ2-7; 8 bases align to TRBD2. Germline V gene data show CDR1 as LNHDA and CDR2 as SQIVND (reference sequence). J gave up 2 bases and V 8 bases, and 8 bases lay outside the gene matches. The length of the CDR3 is 14 residues. The CDR3 loop is CASQTGGAAYEQYF. The CDR3 bases are TGTGCCAGTCAAACCGGGGGGGCCGCCTACGAGCAGTACTTC.

The chain's CDR3 is CASSLGVSGQTGELFF. The DNA for the CDR3 is TGTGCCAGCAGCTTAGGGGTCTCTGGACAGACCGGGGAGCTGTTTTTT. V usage is TRBV7-9 and J usage is TRBJ2-2; D might be TRBD1 (6 bases). Between the trimmed V and J ends, which lost 1 base and 5 bases, there was a span of 14 bases. This CDR3 has 16 amino acids. The germline gives CDR1 SEHNR, CDR2 FQNEAQ (reference sequence).

This sequence joins TRBV13 and TRBJ1-3, with D tentatively TRBD1 (6 bases). Looked up from germline, CDR1 is PRHDT and CDR2 is FYEKMQ (reference sequence). The CDR3 sequence is 17 residues long. Trimming removed 2 bases from V and 1 base from J, with 15 bases in between. The CDR3 DNA sequence: TGTGCCAGCAGCTTAAGACAGGCGGGACAATCTGGAAACACCATATATTTT. Protein: CASSLRQAGQSGNTIYF.

The gene calls are TRBV5-1 and TRBJ2-3; a possible D gene is TRBD1 (6 bases). The CDR3 covers 15 residues. Looked up from germline, CDR1 is SGHRS and CDR2 is YFSETQ. Deletions cut 0 bases from V and 7 bases from J, with 15 bases between. CDR3 in amino acids: CASSLGSTGTNTQYF. CDR3 DNA: TGCGCCAGCAGCTTGGGTTCGACAGGCACGAATACGCAGTATTTT.

On this clone: The junction and the germline gene differ at one end; a read error may be behind it. The rearrangement uses TRBV7-2 and TRBJ2-1, with 10 nucleotides matching TRBD2. CDR3 length: 14 residues. Looked up from germline, CDR1 is SGHTA and CDR2 is FQGNSA. CDR3 region: CASSLGTSGNAQFF. The CDR3 DNA reads as TGTGCCAGCAGCTTAGGGACTAGCGGCAATGCGCAGTTCTTC. Full variable domain (rest looked up from reference TRBV7-2 and TRBJ2-1): GAGVSQSPSNKVTEKGKDVELRCDPISGHTALYWYRQSLGQGLEFLIYFQGNSAPDKSGLPSDRFSAERTGGSVSTLTIQRTQQEDSAVYLCASSLGTSGNAQFFGPGTRLTVL.

V and J are TRBV5-1 and TRBJ2-7; maybe TRBD1 (7 bases). The CDR3 is 14 residues long. CDR1 is SGHRS, CDR2 YFSETQ, per germline. Trimming took off 1 base at V and 3 bases at J, with 11 bases between the two ends. Written as DNA, the CDR3 is TGCGCCAGCAGCTTGAGGCAGGGGGGCTACGAGCAGTACTTC. This encodes CASSLRQGGYEQYF. Supplemented by reference TRBV5-1 and TRBJ2-7, the full variable domain reads KAGVTQTPRYLIKTRGQQVTLSCSPISGHRSVSWYQQTPGQGLQFLFEYFSETQRNKGNFPGRFSGRQFSNSRSEMNVSTLELGDSALYLCASSLRQGGYEQYFGPGTRLTVT.

J is TRBJ2-7 and V is TRBV28; D is unclear. Trimming stripped 6 bases from V and 2 bases from J, with 11 bases between. There are 13 residues in the CDR3. In germline, CDR1 is MDHEN, CDR2 SYDVKM. This CDR3 reads CASRLGPPYEQYF. In DNA form, the CDR3 reads TGTGCCAGCAGGCTAGGCCCTCCCTACGAGCAGTACTTC.

J is TRBJ2-5 and V is TRBV5-6; weak D call: TRBD1 (5 bases). The CDR3 totals 16 residues. The germline V gene has CDR1 SGHDT and CDR2 YYEEEE. Trimming shortened V by 4 bases and J by 0 bases, and 16 bases separated the two germline ends. CDR3 amino acids: CASSPLDRAYQETQYF. CDR3 DNA sequence: TGTGCCAGCAGCCCGTTAGACAGAGCGTACCAAGAGACCCAGTACTTC.

This chain connects TRBV11-3 to TRBJ2-1; D is possibly TRBD1 or TRBD2 (5 bases each). With 3 bases removed from V and 3 bases from J, the gap between germline ends came to 9 bases. CDR3 length: 14 amino acids. Germline CDR1 is SGHNT and CDR2 is YENEEA. The CDR3 loop is CASSLGGGYNEQFF. The CDR3 DNA sequence: TGTGCCAGCAGCTTGGGTGGGGGCTACAATGAGCAGTTCTTC.

The chain couples TRBV28 to TRBJ2-2, with a weak D call TRBD2 (5 bases). Trimming shortened V by 2 bases and J by 6 bases, and 13 bases separated the two germline ends. Looked up from germline, CDR1 is MDHEN and CDR2 is SYDVKM. CDR3 size: 15 residues. CDR3 amino acids: CASSLIGPRAGELFF. The CDR3, as DNA: TGTGCCAGCAGTTTAATTGGCCCGAGGGCCGGGGAGCTGTTTTTT.

The chain recombines TRBV6-1 with TRBJ2-3; 10 bases align to TRBD1. This CDR3 spans 15 amino acids. Germline loops: CDR1 MNHNS, CDR2 SASEGT. Trimming at V came to 6 bases and at J to 5 bases, leaving 8 bases not matched to a gene. The CDR3, as DNA: TGTGCCAGCAGCCCCGGGACAGGGGTCCAAGATACGCAGTATTTT. Protein product: CASSPGTGVQDTQYF.